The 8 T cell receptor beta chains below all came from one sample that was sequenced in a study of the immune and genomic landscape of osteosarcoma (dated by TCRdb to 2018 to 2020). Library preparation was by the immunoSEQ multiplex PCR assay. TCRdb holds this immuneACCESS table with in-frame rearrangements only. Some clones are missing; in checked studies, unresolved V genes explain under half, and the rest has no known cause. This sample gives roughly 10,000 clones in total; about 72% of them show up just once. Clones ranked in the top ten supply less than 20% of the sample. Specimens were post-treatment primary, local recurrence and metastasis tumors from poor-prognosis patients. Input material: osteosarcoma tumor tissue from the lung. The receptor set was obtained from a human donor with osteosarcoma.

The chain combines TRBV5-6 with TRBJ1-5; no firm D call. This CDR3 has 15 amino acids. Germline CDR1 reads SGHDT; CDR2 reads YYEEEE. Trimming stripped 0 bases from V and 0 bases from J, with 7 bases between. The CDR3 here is CASSLGTYSNQPQHF. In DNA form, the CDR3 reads TGTGCCAGCAGCTTGGGGACCTATAGCAATCAGCCCCAGCATTTT.

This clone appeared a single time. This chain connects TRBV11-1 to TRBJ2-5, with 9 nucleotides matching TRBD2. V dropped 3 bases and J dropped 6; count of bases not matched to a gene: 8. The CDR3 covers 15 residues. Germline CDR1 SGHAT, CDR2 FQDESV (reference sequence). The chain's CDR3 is CASSFLAGGPKTQYF. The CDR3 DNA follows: TGTGCCAGCAGCTTCCTGGCGGGAGGGCCGAAGACCCAGTACTTC.

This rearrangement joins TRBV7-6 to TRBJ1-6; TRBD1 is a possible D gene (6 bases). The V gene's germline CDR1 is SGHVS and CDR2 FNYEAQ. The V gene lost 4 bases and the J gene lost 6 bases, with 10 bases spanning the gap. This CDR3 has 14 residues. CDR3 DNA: TGTGCCAGCAGCTCTGACAGGACTAATTCACCCCTCCACTTT. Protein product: CASSSDRTNSPLHF.

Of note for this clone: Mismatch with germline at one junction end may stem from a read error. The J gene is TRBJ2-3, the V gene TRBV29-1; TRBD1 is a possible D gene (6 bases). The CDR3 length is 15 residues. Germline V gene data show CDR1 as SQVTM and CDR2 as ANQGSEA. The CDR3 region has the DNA TGCAGCGTAGAAGGGGGAAGGCCTTACACAGATACGCAGTATTTT. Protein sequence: CSVEGGRPYTDTQYF.

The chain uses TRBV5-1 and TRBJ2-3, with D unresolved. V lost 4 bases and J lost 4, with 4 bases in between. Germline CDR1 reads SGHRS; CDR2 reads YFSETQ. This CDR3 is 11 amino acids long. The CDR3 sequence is CASSLSDTQYF. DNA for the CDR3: TGCGCCAGCAGCCTATCAGATACGCAGTATTTT.

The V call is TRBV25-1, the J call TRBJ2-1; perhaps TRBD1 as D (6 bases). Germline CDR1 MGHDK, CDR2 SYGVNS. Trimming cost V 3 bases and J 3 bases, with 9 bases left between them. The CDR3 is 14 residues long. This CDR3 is CASSDAGDYNEQFF. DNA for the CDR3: TGTGCCAGCAGTGATGCAGGGGACTACAATGAGCAGTTCTTC.

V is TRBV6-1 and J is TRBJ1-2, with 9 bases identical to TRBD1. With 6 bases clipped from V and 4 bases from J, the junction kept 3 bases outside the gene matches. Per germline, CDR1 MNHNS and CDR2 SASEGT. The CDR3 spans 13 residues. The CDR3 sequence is CASRGTGRYGYTF. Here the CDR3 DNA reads TGTGCCAGCAGGGGGACAGGGCGCTATGGCTACACCTTC.

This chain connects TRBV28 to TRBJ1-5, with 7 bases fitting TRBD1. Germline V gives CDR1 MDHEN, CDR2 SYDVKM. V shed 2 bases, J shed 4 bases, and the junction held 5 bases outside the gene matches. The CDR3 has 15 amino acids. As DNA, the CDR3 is TGTGCCAGCAGTTTAGGGCAGGGGGGAAATCAGCCCCAGCATTTT. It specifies CASSLGQGGNQPQHF.